The 17 T cell receptor beta chains reported below all come from one sample, sequenced in a study of cytomegalovirus exposure and HLA in healthy donors. 60 Vbeta and 13 Jbeta primers were used in PCR. This table comes from immunoSEQ multiplex PCR, and its TCRdb copy is limited to in-frame clones, with some not included. The data hold 160,000 or so clones, with approximately 84% observed a single time. The sequenced material came from PBMCs. These receptor sequences come from a woman younger than 30 in good health and CMV-seronegative.

The chain joins TRBV27 to TRBJ2-7; a weak D match, TRBD2 (7 bases). The V gene lost 2 bases and the J gene lost 2 bases, with 19 bases spanning the gap. From germline, CDR1 is MNHEY and CDR2 SMNVEV (reference sequence). CDR3 size: 17 residues. CDR3 residues: CASSLRASGGAAYEQYF. DNA of the CDR3: TGTGCCAGCAGTTTACGGGCCTCGGGGGGCGCGGCCTACGAGCAGTACTTC.

The chain links TRBV15 to TRBJ2-7, with a possible D match to TRBD1 (5 bases). Trimming shortened V by 0 bases and J by 4 bases, and 19 bases separated the two germline ends. CDR1 and CDR2 from the germline V gene are LNHNV and YYDKDF (reference sequence). The CDR3 length is 17 residues. CDR3 nucleotides: TGTGCCACCAGCAGAGATGGGGCAAGGGGATGGAAATACGAGCAGTACTTC. Translating it yields CATSRDGARGWKYEQYF.

CDR3 in DNA: TGTGCCAGCAGAGACAGGGTTACCTACGAGCAGTACTTC. Amino acids: CASRDRVTYEQYF. The rearrangement links TRBV6-6 to TRBJ2-7; 7 nucleotides agree with TRBD1. Trimming removed 6 bases from V and 2 bases from J; junction bases left unmatched: 4. Per the germline V gene, CDR1 is MNHNY and CDR2 is SVGAGI (reference sequence). The CDR3 has 13 amino acids.

Notes on this clone: The sample carries other DNA sequences with the same CDR3. V gene TRBV19 combines with J gene TRBJ2-7, with TRBD2 matching 14 bases. CDR1 and CDR2 (germline): LNHDA, SQIVND (reference sequence). The CDR3 length is 15 residues. Trimming took 5 bases from V and 2 from J; bases not matched to a gene: 2. CDR3 protein: CASSEGLAGAYEQYF. CDR3 DNA sequence: TGTGCCAGTAGTGAGGGACTAGCGGGAGCCTACGAGCAGTACTTC.

The chain couples TRBV4-2 to TRBJ2-7, with 7 positions matching TRBD2. CDR1 and CDR2 (germline): LGHNA, YNFKEQ. The V segment lost 1 base and the J segment 2 bases; nucleotides outside the gene matches: 11. The length of the CDR3 is 17 residues. CDR3 residues: CASSQASDGGTTYEQYF. The CDR3, as DNA: TGTGCCAGCAGCCAAGCCTCAGACGGGGGGACCACCTACGAGCAGTACTTC.

The table lists this clone with a few counts. This chain connects TRBV6-5 to TRBJ1-2; D gene uncertain. CDR3 length equals 13 residues. V lost 5 bases, J lost 4 bases, and 11 bases lay in between. Germline V gene sequence: CDR1 MNHEY, CDR2 SVGAGI. The CDR3 sequence is CASSTRYPYGYTF. The CDR3, as DNA: TGTGCCAGCAGTACCCGCTATCCCTATGGCTACACCTTC.

The J gene is TRBJ2-5, the V gene TRBV5-1, with TRBD1 identical over 12 bases. Judging by the DNA end, TRBJ2-7 fits better; the J call may be wrong. This CDR3 region has 16 residues. Germline CDR1 and CDR2: SGHRS and YFSETQ. The CDR3 coding sequence is TGCGCCAGCAGCTTGGAGGGACAGGGGGCCACCTACGAGCAGTACTTC. Its translation is CASSLEGQGATYEQYF.

The chain combines TRBV7-9 with TRBJ2-1, with D perhaps matching TRBD1 (6 bases). The CDR3 sequence is 15 residues long. Germline CDR1 SEHNR, CDR2 FQNEAQ (reference sequence). V dropped 4 bases and J dropped 3 bases, with 13 bases sitting between them. DNA for the CDR3: TGTGCCAGCAGCTCCAGGGGTGGGGGCTACAATGAGCAGTTCTTC. As protein: CASSSRGGGYNEQFF.

CDR3 nucleotides: TGTGCCATCAGCGCTCTCTCGCGGGGGGATACAGATACGCAGTATTTT. Its translation: CAISALSRGDTDTQYF. V gene TRBV10-3 combines with J gene TRBJ2-3, with 8 nucleotides matching TRBD2. The V segment lost 6 bases and the J segment 3 bases; nucleotides outside the gene matches: 11. The CDR3 loop spans 16 amino acids. The germline V gene encodes CDR1 ENHRY and CDR2 SYGVKD.

This chain joins TRBV28 and TRBJ2-1, with 10 bases aligning to TRBD2. The germline CDR1 and CDR2 sequences are MDHEN and SYDVKM. The junction had 4 bases not matched to a gene; V was cut back by 10 bases and J by 4 bases. CDR3 length: 13 amino acids. The chain's CDR3 is CATSGSAYNEQFF. The CDR3 DNA reads as TGTGCCACTAGCGGGAGTGCTTACAATGAGCAGTTCTTC.

The chain carries TRBV28 and TRBJ1-2; tentative D call: TRBD1 (6 bases). Germline CDR1 is MDHEN and CDR2 is SYDVKM. V gave up 8 bases and J gave up 2 bases, with 12 bases separating them. CDR3 length: 13 residues. The CDR3: CASRQVMNYGYTF. CDR3 in DNA: TGTGCCAGCCGACAGGTGATGAACTATGGCTACACCTTC.

This clone appeared a single time. V gene TRBV28 combines with J gene TRBJ1-5; D is unresolved. V was trimmed by 5 bases and J by 4 bases, leaving 6 bases between them. This CDR3 is built from 12 residues. From germline, CDR1 is MDHEN and CDR2 SYDVKM. This CDR3 reads CASSLRNQPQHF. CDR3 nucleotide sequence: TGTGCCAGCAGTCTAAGAAATCAGCCCCAGCATTTT.

The V and J genes are TRBV16 and TRBJ1-5; D unresolved. This CDR3 spans 14 amino acids. Trimming removed 0 bases at V and 5 bases at J, with 8 bases between. Germline assignment: CDR1 KGHSY and CDR2 FQNENV. The CDR3, as DNA: TGTGCCAGCAGCCAATCCGGGTTACATCAGCCCCAGCATTTT. It yields the protein CASSQSGLHQPQHF.

In its sample, this clone was seen once. This sequence joins TRBV5-6 and TRBJ2-3; a possible D gene is TRBD2 (7 bases). Trimming pared 0 bases from V and 6 bases from J, leaving 11 bases between. This CDR3 comprises 14 residues. Germline V gene data show CDR1 as SGHDT and CDR2 as YYEEEE. CDR3 in amino acids: CASSLVGGRDTQYF. The CDR3 region has the DNA TGTGCCAGCAGCTTGGTCGGGGGGCGGGATACGCAGTATTTT.

Remarks on this clone: Mismatch with germline at one junction end may stem from a read error. The chain carries TRBV2 and TRBJ1-2, with 8 bases aligning to TRBD1. CDR1 is SNHLY, CDR2 FYNNEI, per germline. This CDR3 has 12 residues. The CDR3, as DNA: TGTGCCAGCGGTGACAGGGGCTATGGCTACACCTTC. Its protein product is CASGDRGYGYTF. Combining the CDR3 with reference TRBV2 and TRBJ1-2 gives the whole variable domain EPEVTQTPSHQVTQMGQEVILRCVPISNHLYFYWYRQILGQKVEFLVSFYNNEISEKSEIFDDQFSVERPDGSNFTLKIRSTKLEDSAMYFCASGDRGYGYTFGSGTRLTVV.

This chain uses TRBV7-2 with TRBJ1-1, with D perhaps TRBD1 (5 bases). The CDR3 extends over 14 amino acids. V was pared by 7 bases and J by 1 base, with 13 bases between. The germline CDR1 and CDR2 sequences are SGHTA and FQGNSA. CDR3 sequence (DNA): TGTGCCAGCAAAGGGGAAGGAGCGAACACTGAAGCTTTCTTT. This gives the protein CASKGEGANTEAFF.

The chain joins TRBV6-5 to TRBJ1-2, with D tentatively TRBD1 (5 bases). CDR1 and CDR2 from the germline V gene are MNHEY and SVGAGI. V lost 7 bases, J lost 4 bases, and 16 bases lay in between. CDR3 length equals 14 residues. CDR3 residues: CASTLGGLGYGYTF. The CDR3 DNA reads TGTGCCAGCACCCTGGGGGGATTAGGCTATGGCTACACCTTC.